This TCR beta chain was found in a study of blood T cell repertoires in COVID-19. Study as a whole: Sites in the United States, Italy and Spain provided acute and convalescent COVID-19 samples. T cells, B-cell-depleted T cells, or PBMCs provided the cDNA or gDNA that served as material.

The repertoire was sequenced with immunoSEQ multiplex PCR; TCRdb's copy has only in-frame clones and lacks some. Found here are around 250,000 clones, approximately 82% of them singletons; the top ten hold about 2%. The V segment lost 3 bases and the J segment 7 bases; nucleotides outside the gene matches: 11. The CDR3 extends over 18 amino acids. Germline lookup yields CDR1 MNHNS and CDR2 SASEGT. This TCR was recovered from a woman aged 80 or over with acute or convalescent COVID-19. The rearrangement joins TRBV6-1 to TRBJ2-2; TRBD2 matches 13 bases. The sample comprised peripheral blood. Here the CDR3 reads CASSEALGLAGVGGELFF. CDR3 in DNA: TGTGCCAGCAGTGAGGCCCTAGGACTAGCGGGAGTAGGCGGGGAGCTGTTTTTT.